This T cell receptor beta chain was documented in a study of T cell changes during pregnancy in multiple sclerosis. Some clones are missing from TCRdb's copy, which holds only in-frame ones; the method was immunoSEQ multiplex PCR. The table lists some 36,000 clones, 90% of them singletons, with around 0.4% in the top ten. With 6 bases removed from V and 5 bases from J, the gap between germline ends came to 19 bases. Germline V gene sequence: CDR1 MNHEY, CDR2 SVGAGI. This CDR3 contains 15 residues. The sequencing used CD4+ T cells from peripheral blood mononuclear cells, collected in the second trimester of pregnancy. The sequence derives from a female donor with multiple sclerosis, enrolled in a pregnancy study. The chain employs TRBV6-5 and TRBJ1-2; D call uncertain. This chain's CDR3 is CASRHQPGIGYGYTF. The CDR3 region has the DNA TGTGCCAGCAGACACCAGCCCGGGATAGGGTATGGCTACACCTTC.